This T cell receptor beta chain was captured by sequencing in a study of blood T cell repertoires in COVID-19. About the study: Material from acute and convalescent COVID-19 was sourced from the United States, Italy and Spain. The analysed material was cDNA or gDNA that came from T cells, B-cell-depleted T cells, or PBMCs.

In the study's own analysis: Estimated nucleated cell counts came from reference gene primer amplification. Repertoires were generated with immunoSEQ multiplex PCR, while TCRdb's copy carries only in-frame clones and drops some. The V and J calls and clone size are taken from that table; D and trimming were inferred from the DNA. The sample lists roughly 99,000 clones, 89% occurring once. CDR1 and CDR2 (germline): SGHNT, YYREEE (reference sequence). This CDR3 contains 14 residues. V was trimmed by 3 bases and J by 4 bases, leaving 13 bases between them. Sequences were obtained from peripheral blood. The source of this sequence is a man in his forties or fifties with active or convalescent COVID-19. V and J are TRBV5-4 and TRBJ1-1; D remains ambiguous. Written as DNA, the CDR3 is TGTGCCAGCAGCTCCCGGGTCCCTGGCACTGAAGCTTTCTTT. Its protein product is CASSSRVPGTEAFF.